This is a list of T cell receptor beta chains from one sample in a study of CD4 T cells in relation to SARS-CoV-2 and coronaviruses. Sequencing was performed with immunoSEQ multiplex PCR; in TCRdb, only in-frame clones are kept and a portion is missing. The sample has about 26,000 clones; roughly 76% are singletons. These receptors' targets are unknown. The sample comprised CD4+ T cells from PBMCs, cultured in vitro. All receptors derive from a human donor in good health. The CDR3 runs from the conserved cysteine through the conserved F or W.

V gene	J gene	CDR3 protein
TRBV6-5	TRBJ2-5	CASRIQGSGTQYF
TRBV6-5	TRBJ1-5	CASSSRGNNQPQHF
TRBV6-2/TRBV6-3	TRBJ1-2	CASSHPGGGDYGYTF
TRBV12-5	TRBJ2-7	CASALGSGRYEQYF
TRBV7-2	TRBJ2-1	CASSRGGGEQFF
TRBV7-9	TRBJ2-2	CASSLYEGGTGELFF
TRBV5-1	TRBJ2-1	CASSLGLAPGQFF
TRBV6-2/TRBV6-3	TRBJ1-5	CASSWILGDREDQPQHF
TRBV6-5	TRBJ2-1	CASKTSGGYNEQFF
TRBV6-2/TRBV6-3	TRBJ2-3	CASSYGGSSTDTQYF